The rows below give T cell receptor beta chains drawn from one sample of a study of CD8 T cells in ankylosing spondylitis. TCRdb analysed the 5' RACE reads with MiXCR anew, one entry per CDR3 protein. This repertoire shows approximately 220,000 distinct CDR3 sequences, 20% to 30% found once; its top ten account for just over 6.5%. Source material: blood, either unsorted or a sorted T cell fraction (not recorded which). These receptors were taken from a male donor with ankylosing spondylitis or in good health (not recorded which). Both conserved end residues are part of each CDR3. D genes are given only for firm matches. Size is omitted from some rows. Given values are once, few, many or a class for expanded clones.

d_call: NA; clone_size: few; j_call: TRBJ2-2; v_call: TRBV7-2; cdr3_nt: TGTGCCAGCAGCCCTCCGGGACCCTACACCGGGGAGCTGTTTTTT; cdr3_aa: CASSPPGPYTGELFF
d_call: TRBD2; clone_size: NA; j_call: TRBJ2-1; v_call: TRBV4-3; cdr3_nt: TGCGCCAGCAGCCAAGAGGGAGCGGGAGGTTACAATGAGCAGTTCTTC; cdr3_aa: CASSQEGAGGYNEQFF
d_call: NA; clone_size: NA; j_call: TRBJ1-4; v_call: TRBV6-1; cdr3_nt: TGTGCCAGCAGCCCCTCGGGGGGGCCAAATGAAAAACTGTTTTTT; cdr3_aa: CASSPSGGPNEKLFF
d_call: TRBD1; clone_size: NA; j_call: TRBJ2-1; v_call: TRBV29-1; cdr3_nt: TGCAGCAGCGCCAGGGGGCGTCAAGATGAGCAGTTCTTC; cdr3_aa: CSSARGRQDEQFF
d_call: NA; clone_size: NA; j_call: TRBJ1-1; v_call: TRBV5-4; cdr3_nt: TGTGCCAGCAGCACAACCGGGACCAACACTGAAGCTTTCTTT; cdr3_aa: CASSTTGTNTEAFF
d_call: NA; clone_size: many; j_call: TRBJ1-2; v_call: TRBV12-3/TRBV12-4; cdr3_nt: TGTGCCAGCAGTACCTCGGACGTCTATGGCTACACCTTC; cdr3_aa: CASSTSDVYGYTF
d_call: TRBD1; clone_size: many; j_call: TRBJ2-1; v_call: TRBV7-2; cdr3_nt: TGTGCCAGCAGCCCCGGGACAGGGAGTTGGAATGAGCAGTTCTTC; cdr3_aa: CASSPGTGSWNEQFF
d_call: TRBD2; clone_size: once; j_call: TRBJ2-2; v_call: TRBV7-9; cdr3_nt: TGTGCCAGCAGCCCTTCCGGGACTAGCGGGAGCACCGGGGAGCTGTTTTTT; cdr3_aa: CASSPSGTSGSTGELFF
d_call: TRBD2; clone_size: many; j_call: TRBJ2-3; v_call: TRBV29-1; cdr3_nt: TGCAGCGGAACTGCGGGCGGGAGTCGCTTGGATACGCAGTATTTT; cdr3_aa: CSGTAGGSRLDTQYF
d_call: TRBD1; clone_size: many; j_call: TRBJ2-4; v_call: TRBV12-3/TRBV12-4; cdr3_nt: TGTGCCAGCAGATCTTCGACAGGGCCTTGGGGAAACATTCAGTACTTC; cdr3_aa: CASRSSTGPWGNIQYF
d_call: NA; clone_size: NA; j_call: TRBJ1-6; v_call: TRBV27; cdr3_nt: TGTGCCAGCAGCCAGGCAGCCGGGGTGCTTGGGGGTTCACCCCTCCACTTT; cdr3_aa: CASSQAAGVLGGSPLHF
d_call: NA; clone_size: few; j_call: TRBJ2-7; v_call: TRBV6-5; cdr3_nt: TGTGCCAGCAGTTACAAACCATTCTTTTCCTACGAGCAGTACTTC; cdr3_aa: CASSYKPFFSYEQYF
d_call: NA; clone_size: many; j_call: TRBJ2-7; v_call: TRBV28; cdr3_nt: TGTGCCAGCAGTCCAGGGGGGGCCGACTCCTACGAGCAGTACTTC; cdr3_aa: CASSPGGADSYEQYF
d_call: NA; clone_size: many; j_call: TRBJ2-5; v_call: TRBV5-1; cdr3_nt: TGCGCCAGCAGCTTGGACAGTCGTCGGGATGGGGAGACCCAGTACTTC; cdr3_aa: CASSLDSRRDGETQYF
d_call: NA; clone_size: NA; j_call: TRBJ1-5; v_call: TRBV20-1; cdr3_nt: TGCAGTGCTAGAAACAGGGATTATAGCAATCAGCCCCAGCATTTT; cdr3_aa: CSARNRDYSNQPQHF
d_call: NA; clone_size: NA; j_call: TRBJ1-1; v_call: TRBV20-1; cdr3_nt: TGCAGTGCTAGGGGGTCGCGGTTTGTTGAAGCTTTCTTT; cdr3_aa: CSARGSRFVEAFF
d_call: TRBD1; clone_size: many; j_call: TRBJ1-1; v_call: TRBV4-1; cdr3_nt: TGCGCCAGCAGCCCTGTACGGGGTGCGAAGTGGACAGGGGAGGACACTGAAGCTTTCTTT; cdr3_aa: CASSPVRGAKWTGEDTEAFF
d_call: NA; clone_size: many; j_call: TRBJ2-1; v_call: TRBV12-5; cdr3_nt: TGTGCTAGTGGTTTGGGTAGCGACTCAACCTACAATGAGCAGTTCTTC; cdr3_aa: CASGLGSDSTYNEQFF
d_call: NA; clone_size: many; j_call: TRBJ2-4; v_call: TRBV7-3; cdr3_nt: TGTGCCAGCAGCCAACAGAGGGAGTTAGCCAAAAACATTCAGTACTTC; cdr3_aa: CASSQQRELAKNIQYF
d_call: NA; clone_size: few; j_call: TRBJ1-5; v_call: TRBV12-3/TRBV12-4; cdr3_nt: TGTGCCAGCAGTTCCAACGGCCATCAGCCCCAGCATTTT; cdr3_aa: CASSSNGHQPQHF
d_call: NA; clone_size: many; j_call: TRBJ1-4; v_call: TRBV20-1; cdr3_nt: TGCAGTGCTAGACCGAACGGGCCTACTCTTGAAAAACTGTTTTTT; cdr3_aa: CSARPNGPTLEKLFF
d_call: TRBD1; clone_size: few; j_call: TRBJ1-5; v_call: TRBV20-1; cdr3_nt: TGCAGTGCTCAATCACAGGGGGTGCCGGGGCCCCAGCATTTT; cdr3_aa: CSAQSQGVPGPQHF
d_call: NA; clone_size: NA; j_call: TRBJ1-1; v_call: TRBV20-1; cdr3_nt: TGCAGTGCTACCCCCACCCTAATGAACACTGAAGCTTTCTTT; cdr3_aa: CSATPTLMNTEAFF
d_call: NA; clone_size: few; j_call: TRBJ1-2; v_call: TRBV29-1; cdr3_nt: TGCAGCGTTCAACAGGGAGATGGCTATGGCTACACCTTC; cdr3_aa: CSVQQGDGYGYTF
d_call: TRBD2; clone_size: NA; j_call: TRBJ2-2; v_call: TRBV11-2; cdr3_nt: TGTGCCAGCAGCCCTGGACTAGCGGGAGGGCGGTACACCGGGGAGCTGTTTTTT; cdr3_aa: CASSPGLAGGRYTGELFF
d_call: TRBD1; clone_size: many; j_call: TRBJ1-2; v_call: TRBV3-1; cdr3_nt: TGTGCCAGCAGCCCCTCCTGGACAGGGGACTATGGCTACACCTTC; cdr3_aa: CASSPSWTGDYGYTF